This passage covers 29 T cell receptor beta chains from one sample sequenced in a study of T-cell reconstitution after alpha-beta-depleted transplantation in children. Unique molecular identifiers tagged the TCRbeta library. TCRdb passed the PCR reads through MiXCR, listing each CDR3 protein once. In the table there are more than 500,000 distinct CDR3 sequences, roughly 10% of which are singletons. The sample consisted of PBMCs, mostly from graft donor cells, taken 180 days after TCRalphabeta/CD19-depleted stem cell transplant. Receptors originate from a female patient younger than 10 who had a stem cell transplant for aplastic anemia, so the T cells may come from the graft donor.

V gene TRBV11-2 combines with J gene TRBJ1-4, with 7 bases matching TRBD1. The ends lost 5 bases at V and 4 bases at J; junction bases unmatched: 4. The CDR3 sequence is 14 residues long. The V gene's germline CDR1 is SGHAT and CDR2 FQNNGV. CDR3 amino acids: CASSLTGINEKLFF. Written as DNA, the CDR3 is TGTGCCAGCAGCCTGACAGGGATTAATGAAAAACTGTTTTTT.

The V call is TRBV19, the J call TRBJ2-7, with 8 bases matching TRBD1. J was trimmed by 2 bases and V by 4 bases; bases with no gene match: 7. This CDR3 has 15 amino acids. From germline, CDR1 is LNHDA and CDR2 SQIVND (reference sequence). CDR3 bases: TGTGCCAGTAGTACCCACAGGGGGTCAACCTACGAGCAGTACGTC. Protein: CASSTHRGSTYEQYV.

This chain uses TRBV20-1 with TRBJ2-3; no clear D. CDR3 length: 15 residues. Trimming shortened V by 2 bases and J by 4 bases, and 16 bases separated the two germline ends. Germline V lookup: CDR1 DFQATT, CDR2 SNEGSKA (reference sequence). This CDR3 reads CSARSRTVPPDTQYF. The CDR3 DNA sequence: TGCAGTGCTAGAAGCCGGACGGTCCCGCCAGATACGCAGTATTTT.

The chain combines TRBV11-2 with TRBJ2-5, with TRBD2 matching over 12 bases. CDR1 and CDR2 from the germline V gene are SGHAT and FQNNGV. The CDR3 length is 16 residues. The V gene end was trimmed by 5 bases and the J gene end by 3 bases; junction bases not matched to a gene: 7. DNA of the CDR3: TGTGCCAGCAGCGTACTGGGACTAGCGGGTAAAGAGACCCAGTACTTC. Translating gives CASSVLGLAGKETQYF. Full variable domain (rest looked up from reference TRBV11-2 and TRBJ2-5): EAGVAQSPRYKIIEKRQSVAFWCNPISGHATLYWYQQILGQGPKLLIQFQNNGVVDDSQLPKDRFSAERLKGVDSTLKIQPAKLEDSAVYLCASSVLGLAGKETQYFGPGTRLLVL.

This clonotype has a count of ten or more. The chain uses TRBV29-1 and TRBJ1-1; D ambiguous. The V end lost 7 bases, the J end lost 8 bases, and 11 bases lay between the germline ends. Germline CDR1 reads SQVTM; CDR2 reads ANQGSEA. CDR3 length equals 10 residues. CDR3 DNA: TGCAGCGCCATCAGGAACGAAGCTTTCTTT. This translates into CSAIRNEAFF.

This clonotype showed up just a few times. V gene TRBV21-1 combines with J gene TRBJ2-7; the table assigns TRBD2, which was not confirmed against the DNA. TRBV21-1 is a pseudogene segment. The length of the CDR3 is 17 residues. This chain's CDR3 is CASSKNRARVTKGLRYV. The CDR3 region has the DNA TGTGCCAGCAGCAAAAACCGGGCTAGAGTTACCAAAGGTTTGCGGTACGTC.

The chain is built from TRBV20-1 and TRBJ2-5, with D unresolved. V lost 5 bases, J lost 6 bases, and 16 bases lay in between. The CDR3 spans 13 residues. In germline, CDR1 is DFQATT, CDR2 SNEGSKA (reference sequence). DNA of the CDR3: TGCAGTGCTGGACCCCGATTAGCAAAGACCCAGTACTTC. It translates to CSAGPRLAKTQYF.

This clonotype was observed a few times. V usage is TRBV27 and J usage is TRBJ1-6; D is possibly TRBD1 (6 bases). Germline CDR1 MNHEY, CDR2 SMNVEV (reference sequence). With 8 bases removed from V and 8 bases from J, the gap between germline ends came to 16 bases. There are 14 residues in the CDR3. The CDR3 is CASGWSRGDSPLHF. The CDR3 nucleotides read TGTGCCAGCGGATGGAGTAGGGGGGATTCACCCCTCCACTTT.

This clonotype was observed at least ten times. This sequence joins TRBV28 and TRBJ2-7, with TRBD1 matching 7 bases. The CDR3 contains 13 residues. J was trimmed by 2 bases and V by 5 bases; bases with no gene match: 3. Germline CDR1 and CDR2: MDHEN and SYDVKM. The CDR3 is CASSRDRPYEQYV. CDR3 DNA sequence: TGTGCCAGCAGTCGGGACAGACCCTACGAGCAGTACGTC.

This chain uses TRBV24-1 with TRBJ2-5, with D maybe TRBD1 (6 bases). The germline CDR1 and CDR2 sequences are KGHDR and SFDVKD. V was trimmed by 2 bases and J by 5 bases, leaving 11 bases between them. CDR3 length equals 14 residues. DNA for the CDR3: TGTGCCACCAGTGATTACAGGGTAGGGGAGACCCAGTACTTC. Protein product: CATSDYRVGETQYF.

The chain joins TRBV7-9 to TRBJ2-7, with a possible D match to TRBD2 (7 bases). The CDR3 loop spans 16 amino acids. The V gene lost 1 base and the J gene lost 3 bases, with 16 bases spanning the gap. Per germline, CDR1 SEHNR and CDR2 FQNEAQ (reference sequence). The CDR3 region is CASSLGVGGHLYEQYF. CDR3 sequence (DNA): TGTGCCAGCAGCTTAGGAGTCGGGGGGCATCTCTACGAGCAGTACTTC.

This clonotype was recorded at least ten times. The rearrangement uses TRBV6-5 and TRBJ1-2; D possibly corresponds to TRBD1 (6 bases). This CDR3 has 16 residues. Germline V gene lookup returns CDR1 MNHEY and CDR2 SVGAGI. V dropped 2 bases and J dropped 4 bases, with 17 bases sitting between them. In DNA, the CDR3 is TGTGCCAGCAGTTACCAGCCCGGGGGCGCGGGCTATGGCTACACCTTC. It translates to CASSYQPGGAGYGYTF.

This clonotype was observed a handful of times. V and J are TRBV6-2 or TRBV6-3 and TRBJ2-2; maybe TRBD2 (5 bases). Trimming pared 5 bases from V and 7 bases from J, leaving 14 bases between. The CDR3 loop spans 14 amino acids. In germline, CDR1 is MNHEY, CDR2 SVGEGT. The CDR3, as DNA: TGTGCCAGCAGTACGCAACTAGAGATCGGGGAGCTGTTTTTT. Protein sequence: CASSTQLEIGELFF.

This clonotype was counted many times. This rearrangement joins TRBV29-1 to TRBJ2-3; TRBD2 aligns across 8 bases. Germline V CDR1 and CDR2: SQVTM, ANQGSEA. V dropped 6 bases and J dropped 5; count of bases not matched to a gene: 13. This CDR3 spans 15 amino acids. The CDR3 reads CSVVRGWSGRDTQYF. CDR3 coding DNA: TGCAGCGTCGTCAGGGGATGGAGCGGGAGAGATACGCAGTATTTT.

The chain has TRBV12-3 or TRBV12-4 and TRBJ2-1, with 7 bases matching TRBD2. With 6 bases clipped from V and 4 bases from J, the junction kept 9 bases outside the gene matches. The CDR3 runs 15 residues. CDR3 loop: CASRQIASGYNEQFF. Written as DNA, the CDR3 is TGTGCCAGCAGACAGATCGCTAGCGGTTACAATGAGCAGTTCTTC.

This chain joins TRBV11-2 and TRBJ1-5, with TRBD1 identical over 10 bases. Germline assignment: CDR1 SGHAT and CDR2 FQNNGV. Trimming took 5 bases from V and 8 from J; bases not matched to a gene: 6. This CDR3 has 14 residues. The CDR3 region has the DNA TGTGCCAGCAGCACGACAGGGGGCACGGAGCCCCAGCATTTT. Translated, it gives CASSTTGGTEPQHF. The variable domain in full, with the rest retrieved from reference TRBV11-2 and TRBJ1-5, is EAGVAQSPRYKIIEKRQSVAFWCNPISGHATLYWYQQILGQGPKLLIQFQNNGVVDDSQLPKDRFSAERLKGVDSTLKIQPAKLEDSAVYLCASSTTGGTEPQHFGDGTRLSIL.

The V call is TRBV18, the J call TRBJ2-3; D may be TRBD1 (6 bases). Germline CDR1 and CDR2: KGHSH and LQKENI. This CDR3 region has 15 residues. V was cut by 4 bases and J by 1 base, with 12 bases left in between. Written as DNA, the CDR3 is TGTGCCAGCTCACGCCCGGGACAAGGCACAGATACGCAGTATTTT. It specifies CASSRPGQGTDTQYF.

This chain links TRBV4-2 with TRBJ2-1; 8 bases match TRBD2. CDR1 and CDR2 from the germline V gene are LGHNA and YNFKEQ. J lost 1 base, V lost 5 bases, and 13 bases had no gene match. The CDR3 is made up of 18 amino acids. DNA for the CDR3: TGTGCCAGCAGCGCCTTGACCAGCGGGAGCCAATCCTACAATGAGCAGTTCTTC. Translating gives CASSALTSGSQSYNEQFF.

This chain links TRBV9 with TRBJ2-7; D is ambiguous. CDR1 and CDR2 (germline): SGDLS, YYNGEE. With 4 bases removed from V and 5 bases from J, the gap between germline ends came to 13 bases. The CDR3 runs to 13 residues. In DNA, the CDR3 is TGTGCCAGCAGCCCGTCCTGGAAGCACGAGCAGTACTTC. Translation gives CASSPSWKHEQYF.

This clonotype was detected many times. The rearrangement joins TRBV29-1 to TRBJ1-5, with TRBD1 identical over 7 bases. This CDR3 is built from 14 residues. Germline-derived CDR1 and CDR2 are SQVTM and ANQGSEA. With V trimmed by 4 bases and J by 6 bases, 9 bases remained unmatched. The CDR3 DNA reads as TGCAGCGTTGGGGTGGAGGGGGCTAGTCAGCCCCAGCATTTT. Amino acids: CSVGVEGASQPQHF.

J is TRBJ2-1 and V is TRBV7-9; tentatively, D is TRBD2 (5 bases). Between the trimmed V and J ends, which lost 2 bases and 2 bases, there was a span of 10 bases. CDR1 and CDR2 from the germline V gene are SEHNR and FQNEAQ (reference sequence). The CDR3 contains 15 residues. This CDR3 is CASSLLGSAYNEQFF. In DNA, the CDR3 is TGTGCCAGCAGCTTATTAGGGAGCGCCTACAATGAGCAGTTCTTC.

The V gene is TRBV24-1, the J gene TRBJ2-5, with D possibly being TRBD2 (5 bases). This CDR3 contains 14 residues. The V end lost 2 bases, the J end lost 1 base, and 7 bases lay between the germline ends. Germline loops: CDR1 KGHDR, CDR2 SFDVKD. CDR3 loop: CATSDSGSQETQYF. CDR3 sequence (DNA): TGTGCCACCAGTGATTCGGGGTCCCAAGAGACCCAGTACTTC.

J is TRBJ1-5 and V is TRBV7-8; a weak D match, TRBD1 (6 bases). Germline lookup yields CDR1 SGHVS and CDR2 FQNEAQ. CDR3 size: 14 residues. Trimming took off 3 bases at V and 4 bases at J, with 10 bases between the two ends. The chain's CDR3 is CASSLNRVNQPQHF. The CDR3 DNA follows: TGTGCCAGCAGCTTGAACAGGGTGAATCAGCCCCAGCATTTT.

This clonotype showed up just a few times. The V gene is TRBV9, the J gene TRBJ2-6; D may be TRBD1 (6 bases). The germline CDR1 and CDR2 sequences are SGDLS and YYNGEE. Trimming removed 6 bases at V and 0 bases at J, with 19 bases between. The CDR3 sequence is 18 residues long. This CDR3 reads CASTHPRTVPSGANVLTF. The DNA of the CDR3 is TGTGCCAGCACCCATCCCCGGACAGTCCCCTCTGGGGCCAACGTCCTGACTTTC.

This chain links TRBV2 with TRBJ2-3; D is possibly TRBD1 (6 bases). Germline CDR1 is SNHLY and CDR2 is FYNNEI. V gave up 6 bases and J gave up 2 bases, with 12 bases separating them. CDR3 length: 14 residues. CDR3 in DNA: TGTGCCAGCAGCCGGACAGCCCTCACAGATACGCAGTATTTT. This sequence encodes CASSRTALTDTQYF.

At least ten counts were recorded for this clonotype. The chain is built from TRBV7-3 and TRBJ2-2; no clear D. Deletions cut 5 bases from V and 0 bases from J, with 7 bases between. The germline V gene has CDR1 SGHTA and CDR2 FQGTGA. CDR3 size: 14 residues. The CDR3 is CASSTLSNTGELFF. The CDR3 coding sequence is TGTGCCAGCAGCACCCTTTCGAACACCGGGGAGCTGTTTTTT.

This chain links TRBV28 with TRBJ2-7; tentative D call: TRBD2 (6 bases). The germline V gene encodes CDR1 MDHEN and CDR2 SYDVKM. The CDR3 sequence is 12 residues long. The V and J ends lost 4 bases and 4 bases respectively, with 8 bases between them. CDR3 in amino acids: CASSSSVYEQYF. DNA for the CDR3: TGTGCCAGCAGTTCTAGCGTGTACGAGCAGTACTTC.

V usage is TRBV11-2 and J usage is TRBJ2-1; 14 positions agree with TRBD2. V shed 4 bases and J 7 bases; nucleotides not matched to a gene: 15. The CDR3 runs to 19 residues. Per germline, CDR1 SGHAT and CDR2 FQNNGV. In DNA form, the CDR3 reads TGTGCCAGCAGCTCCTACATGGGACTAGCGGGAGAGGCTATGAATGAGCAGTTCTTC. Translation gives CASSSYMGLAGEAMNEQFF.

Comment on this clonotype: This CDR3 is missing its conserved last phenylalanine or tryptophan, likely due to a read error. No DNA is shown, since the ends of the CDR3 on it are uncertain; the CDR3 is the one TCRdb lists. The chain uses TRBV7-2 and TRBJ1-2; TRBD1 was called by the table and not checked on the DNA. Counting both end residues, the CDR3 totals 12 amino acids. CDR1 SGHTA and CDR2 FQGNSA come from the germline V gene. The chain's CDR3 is CASSLGAGGGTI.